The 20 T cell receptor beta chains given below trace back to one sample, sequenced in a study of PD-L1 blockade in urothelial cancer (dated by TCRdb to 2017 to 2019). To prepare the library, the immunoSEQ multiplex PCR assay was applied. TCRdb obtained this table from immuneACCESS and retained in-frame rearrangements with V and J assigned. These tables miss some clones; where compared with another copy, unresolved V genes account for less than half of the shortfall, and the remainder is unexplained. The sample data list some 50,000 clones, and 70% to 90% of these were observed just once. Around 3.9% of the sample comes from the top ten. The specimen was PBMCs, collected around atezolizumab (anti-PD-L1) treatment. The receptors come from a man older than 75 with urothelial cancer.

The genes are TRBV5-1 and TRBJ2-2; perhaps TRBD2 as D (5 bases). Germline values: CDR1 SGHRS, CDR2 YFSETQ. The V end was cut by 4 bases, the J end by 3 bases, with 13 bases between. The CDR3 sequence is 15 residues long. Written as DNA, the CDR3 is TGCGCCAGCAGCGCGGGCCTATCCGACACCGGGGAGCTGTTTTTT. Encoded protein: CASSAGLSDTGELFF.

J is TRBJ2-7 and V is TRBV6-1, with 10 bases lining up with TRBD1. This CDR3 contains 15 residues. The V gene's germline CDR1 is MNHNS and CDR2 SASEGT. J lost 3 bases, V lost 2 bases, and 4 bases had no gene match. CDR3 nucleotide sequence: TGTGCCAGCAGTGAACAGTGGACAGGGGGCTACGAGCAGTACTTC. Its protein is CASSEQWTGGYEQYF.

This rearrangement joins TRBV7-2 to TRBJ1-5, with 12 bases lining up with TRBD1. Germline V CDR1 and CDR2: SGHTA, FQGNSA. Trimming removed 5 bases from V and 7 bases from J; junction bases left unmatched: 6. The CDR3 has 15 residues. Here the CDR3 reads CASSPLGTGGQPQHF. CDR3 in DNA: TGTGCCAGCAGCCCGCTGGGGACAGGGGGCCAGCCCCAGCATTTT.

The chain carries TRBV7-9 and TRBJ1-3, with D possibly TRBD1 on 5 matching bases. Germline loops: CDR1 SEHNR, CDR2 FQNEAQ (reference sequence). The CDR3 totals 16 residues. V was shortened by 8 bases and J by 2 bases, with 19 bases between the two germline ends. The CDR3 loop reads CASSPSFSGAGNTIYF. The CDR3 DNA is TGTGCCAGCTCACCTTCCTTCTCGGGGGCTGGAAACACCATATATTTT.

This chain connects TRBV18 to TRBJ1-5; maybe TRBD1 (5 bases). V lost 5 bases to trimming and J lost 0 bases, with 11 bases between them. The CDR3 has 15 residues. Germline CDR1 and CDR2: KGHSH and LQKENI. For the CDR3, the DNA is TGTGCCAGCTCAGCCCAGGGATATAGCAATCAGCCCCAGCATTTT. It specifies CASSAQGYSNQPQHF.

This clone was detected once. The rearrangement joins TRBV5-1 to TRBJ1-5; D ambiguous. Between the trimmed V and J ends, which lost 6 bases and 0 bases, there was a span of 13 bases. CDR1 is SGHRS, CDR2 YFSETQ, per germline. The CDR3 totals 15 residues. The CDR3 nucleotides are TGCGCCAGCACCGAGGGCGGAGATAGCAATCAGCCCCAGCATTTT. Its protein is CASTEGGDSNQPQHF.

This sequence joins TRBV9 and TRBJ2-7; 7 bases map to TRBD2. Trimming took 0 bases from V and 0 from J; bases not matched to a gene: 3. Germline assignment: CDR1 SGDLS and CDR2 YYNGEE. The CDR3 is made up of 15 amino acids. Written as DNA, the CDR3 is TGTGCCAGCAGCGTAGGGAGGGACTACTCCTACGAGCAGTACTTC. Encoded protein: CASSVGRDYSYEQYF.

The genes are TRBV19 and TRBJ1-5; D is perhaps TRBD1 (5 bases). Germline CDR1 is LNHDA and CDR2 is SQIVND (reference sequence). The V end lost 2 bases, the J end lost 0 bases, and 8 bases lay between the germline ends. The CDR3 has 15 residues. This CDR3 is CASSIRGYSNQPQHF. The CDR3 coding sequence is TGTGCCAGTAGTATAAGGGGTTATAGCAATCAGCCCCAGCATTTT. The full variable domain, its missing parts supplied by reference TRBV19 and TRBJ1-5, is DGGITQSPKYLFRKEGQNVTLSCEQNLNHDAMYWYRQDPGQGLRLIYYSQIVNDFQKGDIAEGYSVSREKKESFPLTVTSAQKNPTAFYLCASSIRGYSNQPQHFGDGTRLSIL.

The gene calls are TRBV2 and TRBJ2-1, with 10 bases matching TRBD2. The J segment lost 9 bases and the V segment lost 5 bases, leaving 10 bases of the junction unmatched. Germline V gene data show CDR1 as SNHLY and CDR2 as FYNNEI. The CDR3 is 15 amino acids. The CDR3 nucleotides read TGTGCCAGCAGTCAGTCAGCGGGAGGGGTAACTGAGCAGTTCTTC. It translates to CASSQSAGGVTEQFF.

The chain combines TRBV19 with TRBJ1-5; tentatively, D is TRBD1 (5 bases). Germline CDR1 reads LNHDA; CDR2 reads SQIVND (reference sequence). Trimming cost V 5 bases and J 6 bases, with 17 bases left between them. This CDR3 spans 15 amino acids. Here the CDR3 DNA reads TGTGCCAGTAGTGCCCAGGGTTCATCCAGTCAGCCCCAGCATTTT. This encodes CASSAQGSSSQPQHF.

The gene calls are TRBV6-1 and TRBJ2-1, with 15 bases matching TRBD2. V shed 6 bases and J 7 bases; nucleotides not matched to a gene: 1. Germline CDR1 and CDR2: MNHNS and SASEGT. The CDR3 sequence is 14 residues long. In DNA, the CDR3 is TGTGCCAGCAGAGGACTAGCGGGAGGGAATGAGCAGTTCTTC. Amino acids: CASRGLAGGNEQFF.

The chain links TRBV7-2 to TRBJ2-1; 7 bases match TRBD2. After removal of 1 base from V and 2 bases from J, the junction contained 2 bases not matched to a gene. CDR3 length: 15 amino acids. From germline, CDR1 is SGHTA and CDR2 FQGNSA. DNA for the CDR3: TGTGCCAGCAGCTTAGAAACTAGCGCCTACAATGAGCAGTTCTTC. Translation: CASSLETSAYNEQFF.

The V call is TRBV10-1, the J call TRBJ2-5; tentatively, D is TRBD2 (6 bases). Germline lookup yields CDR1 WNHNN and CDR2 SYGVQD (reference sequence). V dropped 0 bases and J dropped 2 bases, with 13 bases sitting between them. This CDR3 spans 16 amino acids. CDR3 loop: CASSESRSGPQETQYF. CDR3 bases: TGCGCCAGCAGTGAGTCGAGAAGCGGGCCTCAAGAGACCCAGTACTTC.

The chain uses TRBV5-4 and TRBJ2-7, with 8 bases fitting TRBD2. This CDR3 has 14 residues. Per germline, CDR1 SGHNT and CDR2 YYREEE (reference sequence). V trimming: 4 bases; J trimming: 3 bases; junction bases outside the gene matches: 6. CDR3 sequence: CASSPPGLDYEQYF. The CDR3 nucleotides read TGTGCCAGCAGCCCCCCGGGACTAGACTACGAGCAGTACTTC.

The genes are TRBV6-5 and TRBJ1-5; 10 bases match TRBD1. V lost 5 bases to trimming and J lost 7 bases; unmatched junction nucleotides: 5. This CDR3 is 14 amino acids long. CDR1 is MNHEY and CDR2 is SVGAGI in the germline V gene. Here the CDR3 DNA reads TGTGCCAGCAGTCTGACAGGGGGCGGCCAGCCCCAGCATTTT. Its translation is CASSLTGGGQPQHF.

The rearrangement links TRBV19 to TRBJ2-5; perhaps TRBD1 as D (6 bases). Germline V CDR1 and CDR2: LNHDA, SQIVND (reference sequence). The CDR3 runs to 14 residues. V lost 7 bases and J lost 6, with 18 bases in between. Here the CDR3 DNA reads TGTGCCAGTAAGATGGCAGGGGCCTGGCAGACCCAGTACTTC. Translating it yields CASKMAGAWQTQYF.

The rearrangement uses TRBV5-6 and TRBJ2-7, with D hard to call. V was cut by 3 bases and J by 2 bases, with 6 bases left in between. CDR3 size: 12 residues. Per germline, CDR1 SGHDT and CDR2 YYEEEE. The CDR3 loop is CASSSYTYEQYF. CDR3 DNA sequence: TGTGCCAGCAGCTCTTATACCTACGAGCAGTACTTC.

Only one count was recorded for this clone. This rearrangement joins TRBV6-5 to TRBJ2-7; maybe TRBD1 (5 bases). Trimming took 8 bases from V and 2 from J, leaving 19 bases between them. The CDR3 is 15 residues long. CDR1 is MNHEY and CDR2 is SVGAGI in the germline V gene. The CDR3 DNA reads TGTGCCAGCCTTAATCGCCTCCAAGGGGCCTACGAGCAGTACTTC. Protein product: CASLNRLQGAYEQYF.

The V gene is TRBV28, the J gene TRBJ2-2, with D tentatively TRBD1 (5 bases). This CDR3 comprises 16 residues. V was cut by 7 bases and J by 4 bases, with 19 bases left in between. The germline V gene has CDR1 MDHEN and CDR2 SYDVKM. CDR3 residues: CASTLSQGRGTGELFF. As DNA, the CDR3 is TGTGCCAGCACCTTAAGTCAGGGTCGAGGCACCGGGGAGCTGTTTTTT.

A remark on this clone: The junction shows a germline mismatch at one end, possibly a read error. This chain uses TRBV10-3 with TRBJ2-7, with D hard to call. Germline values: CDR1 ENHRY, CDR2 SYGVKD. This CDR3 is 13 amino acids long. CDR3: CATSKESSYEQYF. CDR3 DNA: TGTGCCACCAGTAAGGAGAGCTCCTACGAGCAGTACTTC.